These 19 T cell receptor beta chains were all obtained from the same sample, sequenced in a study of cytomegalovirus exposure and HLA in healthy donors. The PCR employed 60 Vbeta primers together with 13 Jbeta primers. The repertoire was sequenced with immunoSEQ multiplex PCR; TCRdb's copy has only in-frame clones and lacks some. The data show 170,000 or so clones, 80% seen once. The sample comprised PBMCs. The origin of the receptors is a boy aged 5-17 years in good health and CMV-seronegative.

This clone was seen a handful of times. The CDR3 bases are TGTGCCAGCAGCCCGCGACAGGGGCCGAACCCTTATGGCTACACCTTC. Translation gives CASSPRQGPNPYGYTF. V usage is TRBV9 and J usage is TRBJ1-2; 8 nucleotides agree with TRBD1. Unmatched junction bases numbered 13, after V lost 4 bases and J lost 5 bases. This CDR3 comprises 16 residues. Germline CDR1 SGDLS, CDR2 YYNGEE.

This chain uses TRBV5-1 with TRBJ2-1; D remains ambiguous. The CDR3 covers 13 residues. V lost 3 bases to trimming and J lost 3 bases, with 7 bases between them. Germline V gives CDR1 SGHRS, CDR2 YFSETQ. CDR3 in DNA: TGCGCCAGCAGCTCCGTTGTCTACAATGAGCAGTTCTTC. Its protein product is CASSSVVYNEQFF.

A word on this clone: Compared with germline, one end of the junction differs, possibly owing to a read error. This rearrangement joins TRBV2 to TRBJ2-4; no clear D gene. The length of the CDR3 is 15 residues. Germline V lookup: CDR1 SNHLY, CDR2 FYNNEI. Here the CDR3 DNA reads TGTGCCAGCAGTGACCAACGGTTAGCCAAAAACATTCAGTATTTC. Translated: CASSDQRLAKNIQYF.

This chain connects TRBV19 to TRBJ2-3, with D possibly matching TRBD2 (5 bases). The germline gives CDR1 LNHDA, CDR2 SQIVND (reference sequence). Trimming took off 10 bases at V and 0 bases at J, with 14 bases between the two ends. The CDR3 is 14 amino acids. The CDR3 loop reads CATRTGTSTDTQYF. The DNA of the CDR3 is TGTGCCACAAGAACGGGAACTAGCACAGATACGCAGTATTTT.

J is TRBJ2-7 and V is TRBV19, with D possibly matching TRBD2 (6 bases). CDR3 length: 15 residues. Trimming took 5 bases from V and 1 from J, leaving 15 bases between them. The germline CDR1 and CDR2 sequences are LNHDA and SQIVND (reference sequence). Here the CDR3 DNA reads TGTGCCAGTAGTGCCCAAAGCGGGCGATCCTACGAGCAGTACTTC. This gives the protein CASSAQSGRSYEQYF. Using reference TRBV19 and TRBJ2-7 for the parts outside the CDR3, the full variable domain is DGGITQSPKYLFRKEGQNVTLSCEQNLNHDAMYWYRQDPGQGLRLIYYSQIVNDFQKGDIAEGYSVSREKKESFPLTVTSAQKNPTAFYLCASSAQSGRSYEQYFGPGTRLTVT.

This chain links TRBV11-1 with TRBJ2-5; perhaps TRBD2 as D (6 bases). CDR1 is SGHAT and CDR2 is FQDESV in the germline V gene (reference sequence). There are 15 residues in the CDR3. The ends were cut back, 5 bases at V and 2 bases at J, with 15 bases in the middle. The CDR3 nucleotides read TGTGCCAGCAGCCCAAGGGTGGGGAGGCAAGAGACCCAGTACTTC. This codes for CASSPRVGRQETQYF.

This clone was observed a handful of times. The rearrangement links TRBV6-5 to TRBJ1-1; TRBD1 aligns across 7 bases. CDR3 size: 15 residues. The germline V gene encodes CDR1 MNHEY and CDR2 SVGAGI. Trimming removed 2 bases from V and 3 bases from J; junction bases left unmatched: 6. The CDR3 region is CASSYLTGVDTEAFF. CDR3 coding DNA: TGTGCCAGCAGTTACCTTACAGGGGTGGACACTGAAGCTTTCTTT.

In this sample, this clone turned up a few times. V gene TRBV6-4 combines with J gene TRBJ2-3; the match to TRBD2 covers 12 bases. CDR1 and CDR2 from the germline V gene are MRHNA and SNTAGT. The CDR3 extends over 18 amino acids. V was pared by 4 bases and J by 0 bases, with 8 bases of the junction left unmatched. The CDR3 spells CASSASSGGGPSTDTQYF. The CDR3 nucleotides are TGTGCCAGCAGTGCGTCTAGCGGGGGGGGACCGAGCACAGATACGCAGTATTTT.

CDR3 sequence reads: CAISESRGQDQPQHF. In nucleotides, the CDR3 is TGTGCCATCAGTGAGTCAAGGGGCCAGGATCAGCCCCAGCATTTT. The chain has TRBV10-3 and TRBJ1-5; D is perhaps TRBD1 (5 bases). The CDR3 sequence is 15 residues long. The germline V and J ends were trimmed by 0 bases and 5 bases, with 11 bases remaining between them. Per germline, CDR1 ENHRY and CDR2 SYGVKD.

In DNA form, the CDR3 reads TGTGCCAGCAGCGGTAGCGGGAGGGGTCCCTACAATGAGCAGTTCTTC. This codes for CASSGSGRGPYNEQFF. The chain recombines TRBV5-4 with TRBJ2-1, with 11 nucleotides matching TRBD2. The germline CDR1 and CDR2 sequences are SGHNT and YYREEE (reference sequence). This CDR3 contains 16 residues. V was clipped by 4 bases and J by 2 bases; unmatched bases: 5. The full variable domain, completed using reference TRBV5-4 and TRBJ2-1, is ETGVTQSPTHLIKTRGQQVTLRCSSQSGHNTVSWYQQALGQGPQFIFQYYREEENGRGNFPPRFSGLQFPNYSSELNVNALELDDSALYLCASSGSGRGPYNEQFFGPGTRLTVL.

This rearrangement joins TRBV9 to TRBJ2-5, with TRBD1 identical over 10 bases. V lost 4 bases and J lost 1; bases outside the gene matches: 13. Germline CDR1 is SGDLS and CDR2 is YYNGEE. The CDR3 length is 18 residues. Here the CDR3 reads CASSPKIPGQGLQETQYF. As DNA, the CDR3 is TGTGCCAGCAGCCCGAAGATACCGGGACAGGGGCTCCAAGAGACCCAGTACTTC.

V and J are TRBV6-1 and TRBJ1-4, with 9 bases matching TRBD1. After removal of 6 bases from V and 8 bases from J, the junction contained 10 bases not matched to a gene. The CDR3 has 15 amino acids. Germline-derived CDR1 and CDR2 are MNHNS and SASEGT. The CDR3 region is CASRGGTGRNEKLFF. In DNA, the CDR3 is TGTGCCAGCAGAGGGGGGACAGGGAGGAACGAAAAACTGTTTTTT.

This sequence joins TRBV15 and TRBJ1-6; D ambiguous. The CDR3 totals 15 residues. Germline lookup yields CDR1 LNHNV and CDR2 YYDKDF (reference sequence). Between the trimmed V and J ends, which lost 3 bases and 9 bases, there was a span of 15 bases. The CDR3 DNA reads as TGTGCCACCAGCAGTGCTGGAGATCTCCGTTCACCCCTCCACTTT. Translated, it gives CATSSAGDLRSPLHF. The whole variable domain, remainder taken from reference TRBV15 and TRBJ1-6, is DAMVIQNPRYQVTQFGKPVTLSCSQTLNHNVMYWYQQKSSQAPKLLFHYYDKDFNNEADTPDNFQSRRPNTSFCFLDIRSPGLGDTAMYLCATSSAGDLRSPLHFGNGTRLTVT.

This clone was found once. This chain's CDR3 is CASSGGSGNTIYF. As DNA, the CDR3 is TGTGCCAGCAGCGGAGGATCTGGAAACACCATATATTTT. The chain is built from TRBV11-3 and TRBJ1-3; no clear D. Germline lookup yields CDR1 SGHNT and CDR2 YENEEA. CDR3 size: 13 residues. Trimming shortened V by 5 bases and J by 1 base, and 6 bases separated the two germline ends. The full variable domain, rest sourced from reference TRBV11-3 and TRBJ1-3, is EAGVVQSPRYKIIEKKQPVAFWCNPISGHNTLYWYLQNLGQGPELLIRYENEEAVDDSQLPKDRFSAERLKGVDSTLKIQPAELGDSAVYLCASSGGSGNTIYFGEGSWLTVV.

The chain combines TRBV9 with TRBJ2-5; no clear D. The CDR3 is 14 amino acids. Germline-derived CDR1 and CDR2 are SGDLS and YYNGEE. Trimming removed 0 bases from V and 1 base from J, with 7 bases in between. The CDR3 DNA is TGTGCCAGCAGCGTAGCCCCACTCCAAGAGACCCAGTACTTC. This gives the protein CASSVAPLQETQYF.

V and J are TRBV4-3 and TRBJ1-4; D ambiguous. V shed 1 base and J shed 0 bases, with 9 bases lying between them. The CDR3 spans 16 residues. In germline, CDR1 is LGHNA, CDR2 YSLEER. CDR3 coding DNA: TGCGCCAGCAGCCAAGCCCCGGCGGCAACTAATGAAAAACTGTTTTTT. Its translation is CASSQAPAATNEKLFF.

The chain recombines TRBV6-1 with TRBJ1-1; no clear D gene. Germline V CDR1 and CDR2: MNHNS, SASEGT. The CDR3 has 13 amino acids. Trimming took 4 bases from V and 1 from J, leaving 7 bases between them. CDR3: CASSVSWNTEAFF. The CDR3 DNA reads TGTGCCAGCAGTGTGAGCTGGAACACTGAAGCTTTCTTT.

The J gene is TRBJ2-1, the V gene TRBV6-4, with D perhaps matching TRBD2 (6 bases). The CDR3 contains 13 residues. V lost 2 bases, J lost 6 bases, and 8 bases lay in between. The germline gives CDR1 MRHNA, CDR2 SNTAGT. Here the CDR3 reads CASSDLGGNEQFF. The CDR3 DNA reads TGTGCCAGCAGTGACCTGGGGGGCAATGAGCAGTTCTTC.

This rearrangement joins TRBV5-1 to TRBJ1-2, with D hard to call. This CDR3 is 13 amino acids long. The ends were cut back, 4 bases at V and 6 bases at J, with 13 bases in the middle. In germline, CDR1 is SGHRS, CDR2 YFSETQ. The CDR3 region is CASSPPDWNGYTF. The CDR3 nucleotides are TGCGCCAGCAGCCCCCCGGACTGGAATGGCTACACCTTC. The whole variable domain, filled in from reference TRBV5-1 and TRBJ1-2, reads KAGVTQTPRYLIKTRGQQVTLSCSPISGHRSVSWYQQTPGQGLQFLFEYFSETQRNKGNFPGRFSGRQFSNSRSEMNVSTLELGDSALYLCASSPPDWNGYTFGSGTRLTVV.